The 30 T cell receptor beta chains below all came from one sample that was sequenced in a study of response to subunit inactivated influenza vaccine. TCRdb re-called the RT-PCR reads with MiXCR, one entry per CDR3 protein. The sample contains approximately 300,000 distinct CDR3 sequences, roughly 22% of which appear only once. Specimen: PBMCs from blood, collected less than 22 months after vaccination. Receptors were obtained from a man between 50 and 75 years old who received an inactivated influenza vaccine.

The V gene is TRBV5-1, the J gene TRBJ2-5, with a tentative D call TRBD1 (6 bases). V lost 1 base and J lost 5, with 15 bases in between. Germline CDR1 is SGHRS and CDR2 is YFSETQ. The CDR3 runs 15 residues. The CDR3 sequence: CASSLQAGARETQYF. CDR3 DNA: TGCGCCAGCAGCTTGCAGGCAGGGGCCAGGGAGACCCAGTACTTC.

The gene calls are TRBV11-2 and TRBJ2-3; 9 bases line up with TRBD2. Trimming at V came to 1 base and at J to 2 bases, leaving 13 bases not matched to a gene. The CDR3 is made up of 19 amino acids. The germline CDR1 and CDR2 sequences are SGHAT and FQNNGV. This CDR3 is CASSLVYLRGGGNTDTQYF. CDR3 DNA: TGTGCCAGCAGCTTAGTGTACTTGCGGGGGGGTGGTAACACAGATACGCAGTATTTT.

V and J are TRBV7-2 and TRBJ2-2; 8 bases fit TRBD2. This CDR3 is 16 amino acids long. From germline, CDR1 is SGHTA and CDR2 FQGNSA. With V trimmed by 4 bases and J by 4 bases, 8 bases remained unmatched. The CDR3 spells CASSSPTSVGTGELFF. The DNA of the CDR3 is TGTGCCAGCAGCTCCCCGACTAGCGTTGGCACCGGGGAGCTGTTTTTT.

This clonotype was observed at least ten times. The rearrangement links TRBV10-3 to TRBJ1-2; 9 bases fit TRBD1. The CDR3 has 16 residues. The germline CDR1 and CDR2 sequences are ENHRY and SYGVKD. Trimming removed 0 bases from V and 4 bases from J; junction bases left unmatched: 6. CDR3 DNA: TGTGCCATCAGTGAGTCCCATGACAGGGGGGTCTATGGCTACACCTTC. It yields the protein CAISESHDRGVYGYTF.

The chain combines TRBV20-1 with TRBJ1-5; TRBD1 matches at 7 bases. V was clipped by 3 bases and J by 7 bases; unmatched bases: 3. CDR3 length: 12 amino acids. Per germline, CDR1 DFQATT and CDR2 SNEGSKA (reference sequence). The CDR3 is CSARGRGQPQHF. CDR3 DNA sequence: TGCAGTGCTAGGGGCAGGGGGCAGCCCCAGCATTTT.

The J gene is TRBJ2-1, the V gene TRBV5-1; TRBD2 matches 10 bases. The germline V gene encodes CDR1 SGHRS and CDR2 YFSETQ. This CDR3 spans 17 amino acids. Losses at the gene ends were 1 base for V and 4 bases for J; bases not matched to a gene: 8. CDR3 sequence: CASSLTLAGGLYNEQFF. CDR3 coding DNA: TGCGCCAGCAGCTTGACTTTAGCGGGGGGACTATACAATGAGCAGTTCTTC.

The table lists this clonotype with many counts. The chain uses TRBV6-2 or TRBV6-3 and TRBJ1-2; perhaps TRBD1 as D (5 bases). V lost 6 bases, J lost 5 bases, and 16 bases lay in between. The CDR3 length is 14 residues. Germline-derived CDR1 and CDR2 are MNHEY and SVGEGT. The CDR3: CASSRWQGPYGYTF. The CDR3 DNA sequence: TGTGCCAGCAGCCGCTGGCAGGGACCTTATGGCTACACCTTC.

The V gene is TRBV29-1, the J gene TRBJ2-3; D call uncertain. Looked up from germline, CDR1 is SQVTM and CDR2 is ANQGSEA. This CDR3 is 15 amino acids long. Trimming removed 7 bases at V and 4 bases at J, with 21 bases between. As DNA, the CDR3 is TGCAGCGCAACCGGGCAGCTTGGACGGCCAGATACGCAGTATTTT. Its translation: CSATGQLGRPDTQYF.

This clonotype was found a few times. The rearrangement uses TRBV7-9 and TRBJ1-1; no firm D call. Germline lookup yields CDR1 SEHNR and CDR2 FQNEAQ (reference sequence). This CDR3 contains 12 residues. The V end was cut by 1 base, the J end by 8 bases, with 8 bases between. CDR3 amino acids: CASSLGYREAFF. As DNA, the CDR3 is TGTGCCAGCAGCTTAGGTTACAGAGAAGCTTTCTTT. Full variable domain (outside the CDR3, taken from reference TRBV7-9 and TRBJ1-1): DTGVSQNPRHKITKRGQNVTFRCDPISEHNRLYWYRQTLGQGPEFLTYFQNEAQLEKSRLLSDRFSAERPKGSFSTLEIQRTEQGDSAMYLCASSLGYREAFFGQGTRLTVV.

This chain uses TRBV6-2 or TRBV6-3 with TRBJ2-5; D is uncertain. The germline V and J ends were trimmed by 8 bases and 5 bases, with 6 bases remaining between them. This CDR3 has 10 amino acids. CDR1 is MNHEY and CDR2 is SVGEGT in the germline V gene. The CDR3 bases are TGTGCCAGCGGTAGCGAGACCCAGTACTTC. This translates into CASGSETQYF.

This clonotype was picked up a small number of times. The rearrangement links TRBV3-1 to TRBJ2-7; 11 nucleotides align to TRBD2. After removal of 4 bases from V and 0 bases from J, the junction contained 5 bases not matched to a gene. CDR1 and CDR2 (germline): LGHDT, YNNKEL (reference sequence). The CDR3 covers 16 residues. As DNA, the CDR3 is TGTGCCAGCAGCCCTGCTAGCGGGAGGAACTCCTACGAGCAGTACTTC. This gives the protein CASSPASGRNSYEQYF.

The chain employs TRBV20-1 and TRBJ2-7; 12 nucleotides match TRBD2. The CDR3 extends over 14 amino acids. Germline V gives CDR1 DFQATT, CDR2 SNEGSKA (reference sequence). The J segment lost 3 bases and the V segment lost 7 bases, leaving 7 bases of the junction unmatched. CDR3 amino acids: CSVGTSGHIYEQYF. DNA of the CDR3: TGCAGTGTTGGGACTAGCGGGCATATCTACGAGCAGTACTTC.

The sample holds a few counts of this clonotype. This CDR3 reads CASRPEGGIPLFF. CDR3 DNA sequence: TGTGCCAGCCGCCCTGAGGGTGGGATCCCCCTGTTTTTT. The rearrangement links TRBV6-6 to TRBJ1-4, with unresolved D. Germline loops: CDR1 MNHNY, CDR2 SVGAGI (reference sequence). V dropped 8 bases and J dropped 14 bases, with 21 bases sitting between them. There are 13 residues in the CDR3.

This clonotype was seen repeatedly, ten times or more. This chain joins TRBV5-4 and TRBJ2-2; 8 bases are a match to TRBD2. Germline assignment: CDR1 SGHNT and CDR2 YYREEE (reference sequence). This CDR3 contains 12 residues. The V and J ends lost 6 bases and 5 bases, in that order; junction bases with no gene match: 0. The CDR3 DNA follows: TGTGCCAGCACGGGGGGGACCGGGGAGCTGTTTTTT. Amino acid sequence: CASTGGTGELFF.

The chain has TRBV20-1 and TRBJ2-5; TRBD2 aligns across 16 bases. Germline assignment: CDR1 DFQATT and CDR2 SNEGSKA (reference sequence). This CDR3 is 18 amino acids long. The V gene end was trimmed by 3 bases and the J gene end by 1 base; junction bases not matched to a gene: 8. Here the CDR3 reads CSARGTSGRAPFQETQYF. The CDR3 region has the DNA TGCAGTGCTAGGGGGACTAGCGGGAGGGCCCCCTTCCAAGAGACCCAGTACTTC.

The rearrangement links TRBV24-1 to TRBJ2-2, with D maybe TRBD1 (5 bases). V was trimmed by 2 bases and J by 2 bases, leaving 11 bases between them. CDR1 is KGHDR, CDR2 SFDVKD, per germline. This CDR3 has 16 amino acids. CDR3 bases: TGTGCCACCAGTGATTGGTCAGGGATCAACACCGGGGAGCTGTTTTTT. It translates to CATSDWSGINTGELFF.

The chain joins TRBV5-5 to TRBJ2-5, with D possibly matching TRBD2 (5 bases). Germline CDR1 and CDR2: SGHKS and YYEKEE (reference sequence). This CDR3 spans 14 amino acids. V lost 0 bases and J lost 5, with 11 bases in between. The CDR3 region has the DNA TGTGCCAGCAGCTTGGAGGTGGGCGGGGAGACCCAGTACTTC. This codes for CASSLEVGGETQYF.

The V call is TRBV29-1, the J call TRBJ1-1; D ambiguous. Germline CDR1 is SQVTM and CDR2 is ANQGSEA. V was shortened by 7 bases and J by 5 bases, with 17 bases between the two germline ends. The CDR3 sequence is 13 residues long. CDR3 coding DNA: TGCAGCGCCCCCCGGAATCTTGGGACTGAAGCTTTCTTT. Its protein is CSAPRNLGTEAFF.

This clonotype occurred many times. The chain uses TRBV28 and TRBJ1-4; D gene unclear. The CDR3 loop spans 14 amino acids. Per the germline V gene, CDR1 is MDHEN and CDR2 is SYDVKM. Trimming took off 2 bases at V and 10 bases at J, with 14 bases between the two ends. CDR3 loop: CASSLGRTRTKLFF. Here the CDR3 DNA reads TGTGCCAGCAGTTTAGGGAGGACCCGGACAAAACTGTTTTTT. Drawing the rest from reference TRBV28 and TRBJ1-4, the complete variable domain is DVKVTQSSRYLVKRTGEKVFLECVQDMDHENMFWYRQDPGLGLRLIYFSYDVKMKEKGDIPEGYSVSREKKERFSLILESASTNQTSMYLCASSLGRTRTKLFFGSGTQLSVL.

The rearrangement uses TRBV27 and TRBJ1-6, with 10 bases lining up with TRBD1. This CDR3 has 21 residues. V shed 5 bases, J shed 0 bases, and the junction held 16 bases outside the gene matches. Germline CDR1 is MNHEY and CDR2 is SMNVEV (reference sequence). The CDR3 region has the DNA TGTGCCAGCAGTCGTGCAGGGACAGGGGTGTATTCGAGCTCCTATAATTCACCCCTCCACTTT. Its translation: CASSRAGTGVYSSSYNSPLHF.

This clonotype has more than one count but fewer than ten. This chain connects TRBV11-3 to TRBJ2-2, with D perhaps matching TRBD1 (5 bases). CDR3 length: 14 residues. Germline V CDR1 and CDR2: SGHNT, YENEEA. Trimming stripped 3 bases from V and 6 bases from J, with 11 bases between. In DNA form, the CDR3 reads TGTGCCAGCAGCTTGGGCAGGGCCGCCGGGGAGCTGTTTTTT. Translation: CASSLGRAAGELFF.

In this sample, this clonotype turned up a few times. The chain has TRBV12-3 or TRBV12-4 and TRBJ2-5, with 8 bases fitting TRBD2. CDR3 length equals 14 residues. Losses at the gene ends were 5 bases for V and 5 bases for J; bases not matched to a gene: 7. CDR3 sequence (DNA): TGTGCCAGCAGTCCGGGACTAGGGGACGAGACCCAGTACTTC. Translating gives CASSPGLGDETQYF.

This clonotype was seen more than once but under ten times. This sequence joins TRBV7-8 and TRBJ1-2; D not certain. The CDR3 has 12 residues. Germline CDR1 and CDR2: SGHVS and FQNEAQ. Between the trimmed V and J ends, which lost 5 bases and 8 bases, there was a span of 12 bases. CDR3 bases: TGTGCCAGCAGCCCCGGACTTCGGGGCTACACCTTC. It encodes CASSPGLRGYTF.

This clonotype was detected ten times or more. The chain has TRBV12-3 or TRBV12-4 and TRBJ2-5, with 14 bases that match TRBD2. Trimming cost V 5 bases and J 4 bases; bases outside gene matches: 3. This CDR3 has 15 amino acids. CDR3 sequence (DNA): TGTGCCAGCAGTCCGGGACTAGCGGGAGTAGAGACCCAGTACTTC. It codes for CASSPGLAGVETQYF.

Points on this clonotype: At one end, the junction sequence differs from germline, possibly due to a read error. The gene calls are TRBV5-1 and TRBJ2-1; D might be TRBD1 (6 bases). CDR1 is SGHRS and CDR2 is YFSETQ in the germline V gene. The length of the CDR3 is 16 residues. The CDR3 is CASSLAGHGSFNEQFF. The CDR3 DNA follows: TGCGCCAGCAGCTTGGCGGGACACGGGTCCTTCAATGAGCAGTTCTTC.

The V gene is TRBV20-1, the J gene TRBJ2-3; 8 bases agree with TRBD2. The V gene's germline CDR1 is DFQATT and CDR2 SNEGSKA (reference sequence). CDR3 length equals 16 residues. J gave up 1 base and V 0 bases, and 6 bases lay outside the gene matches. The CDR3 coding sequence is TGCAGTGCTAGAGAATATTTGCGGGGGGGCACAGATACGCAGTATTTT. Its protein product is CSAREYLRGGTDTQYF.

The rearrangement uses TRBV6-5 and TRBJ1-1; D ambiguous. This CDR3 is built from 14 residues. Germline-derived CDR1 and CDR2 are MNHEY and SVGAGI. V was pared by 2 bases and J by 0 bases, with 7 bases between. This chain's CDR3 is CASSYKGMNTEAFF. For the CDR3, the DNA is TGTGCCAGCAGTTACAAGGGCATGAACACTGAAGCTTTCTTT.

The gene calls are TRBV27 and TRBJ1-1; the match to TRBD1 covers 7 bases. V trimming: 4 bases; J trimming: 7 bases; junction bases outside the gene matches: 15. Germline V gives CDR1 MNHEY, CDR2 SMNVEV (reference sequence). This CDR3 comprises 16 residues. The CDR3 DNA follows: TGTGCCAGCAGTTCACAGGGGCTCGAGGGTTTGGGTGAAGCTTTCTTT. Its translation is CASSSQGLEGLGEAFF.

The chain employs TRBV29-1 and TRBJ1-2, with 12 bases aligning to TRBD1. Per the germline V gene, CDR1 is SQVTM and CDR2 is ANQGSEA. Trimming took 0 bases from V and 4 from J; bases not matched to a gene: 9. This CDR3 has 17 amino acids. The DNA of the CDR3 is TGCAGCGTTGAAGACTTTTGGGACAGGGGGCTGTTCTATGGCTACACCTTC. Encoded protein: CSVEDFWDRGLFYGYTF.

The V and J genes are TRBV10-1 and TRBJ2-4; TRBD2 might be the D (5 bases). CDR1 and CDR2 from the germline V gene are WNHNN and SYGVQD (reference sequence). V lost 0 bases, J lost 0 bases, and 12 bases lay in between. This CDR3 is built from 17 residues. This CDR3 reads CASSESVHGIAKNIQYF. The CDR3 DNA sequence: TGCGCCAGCAGTGAGTCTGTTCACGGGATAGCCAAAAACATTCAGTACTTC.